This T cell receptor (beta chain) was observed in a study of blood T cell repertoires in COVID-19. This table comes from immunoSEQ multiplex PCR, and its TCRdb copy is limited to in-frame clones, with some not included. The table records roughly 150,000 clones, around 83% of them present only once. Germline V lookup: CDR1 SGHRS, CDR2 YFSETQ. The CDR3 has 16 residues. Trimming stripped 1 base from V and 0 bases from J, with 11 bases between. The specimen was peripheral blood. This chain links TRBV5-1 with TRBJ1-3; tentatively, D is TRBD1 (6 bases). The source of this sequence is a woman in her seventies who had recovered from COVID-19. CDR3 loop: CASSLLTGSSGNTIYF. DNA for the CDR3: TGCGCCAGCAGCTTGCTCACAGGGAGCTCTGGAAACACCATATATTTT.